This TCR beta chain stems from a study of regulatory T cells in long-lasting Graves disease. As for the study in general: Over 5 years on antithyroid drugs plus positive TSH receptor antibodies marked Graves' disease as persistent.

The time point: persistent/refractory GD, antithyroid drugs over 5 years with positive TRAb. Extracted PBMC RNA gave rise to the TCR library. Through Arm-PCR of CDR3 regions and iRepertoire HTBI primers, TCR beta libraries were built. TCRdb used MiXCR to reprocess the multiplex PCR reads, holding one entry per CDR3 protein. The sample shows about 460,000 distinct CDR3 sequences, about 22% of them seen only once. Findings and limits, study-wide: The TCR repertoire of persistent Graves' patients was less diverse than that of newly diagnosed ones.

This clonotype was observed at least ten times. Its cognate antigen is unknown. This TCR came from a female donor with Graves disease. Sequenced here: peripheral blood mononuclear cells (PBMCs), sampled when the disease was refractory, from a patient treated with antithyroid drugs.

The CDR3 protein is CASSRQVNTEAFF. CDR3 DNA: TGTGCCAGCAGCCGACAGGTGAACACTGAAGCTTTCTTT. The V call is TRBV7-2, the J call TRBJ1-1; D may be TRBD1 (6 bases). Between the trimmed V and J ends, which lost 5 bases and 0 bases, there was a span of 7 bases. CDR3 size: 13 residues. The germline V gene encodes CDR1 SGHTA and CDR2 FQGNSA.